Each of the 12 T cell receptor beta chains below was sequenced from the same sample in a study of T cell responses to AZD1222 COVID-19 vaccine (dated by TCRdb to the early 2020s). The time point label for this specimen denotes: baseline before first vaccination. The protocol used for the library was the immunoSEQ multiplex PCR assay. As stored in TCRdb, this immuneACCESS dataset retains in-frame rearrangements with V and J assigned. A fraction of the clones does not appear; measured against another copy, unresolved V genes explain less than half of the discrepancy, and the remainder lacks a known reason. The sample profile shows over 50,000 clones; 80% to 90% of them were found once. Roughly 14% of the sample goes to the ten largest clones. The source was peripheral blood, collected on day 0 of AZD1222 vaccination. All receptors come from an adult in good health.

V gene TRBV3-1 (or the pseudogene TRBV3-2) combines with J gene TRBJ1-4; D not resolved. The germline CDR1 and CDR2 sequences are LGHDT and YNNKEL (reference sequence). Trimming took 1 base from V and 8 from J, leaving 5 bases between them. CDR3 length equals 12 residues. The CDR3: CASSQGPEKLFF. The CDR3 DNA follows: TGTGCCAGCAGCCAAGGACCAGAAAAACTGTTTTTT.

The chain employs TRBV7-2 and TRBJ2-7; TRBD2 might be the D (6 bases). Trimming removed 5 bases at V and 3 bases at J, with 20 bases between. This CDR3 contains 16 residues. Germline CDR1 SGHTA, CDR2 FQGNSA. CDR3 loop: CASSHPPGTLFYEQYF. The DNA for the CDR3 is TGTGCCAGCAGCCACCCTCCGGGGACTCTCTTCTACGAGCAGTACTTC.

The chain couples TRBV18 to TRBJ1-1; no reliable D call. In germline, CDR1 is KGHSH, CDR2 LQKENI. This CDR3 has 14 residues. V lost 4 bases and J 2 bases, leaving 11 bases between the germline ends. The CDR3 sequence is CASSLHTGNTEAFF. CDR3 nucleotide sequence: TGTGCCAGCTCACTCCACACGGGAAACACTGAAGCTTTCTTT.

This chain links TRBV7-8 with TRBJ1-2; TRBD1 matches at 8 bases. With 5 bases clipped from V and 6 bases from J, the junction kept 5 bases outside the gene matches. The CDR3 runs 13 residues. CDR1 is SGHVS and CDR2 is FQNEAQ in the germline V gene. CDR3 coding DNA: TGTGCCAGCAGCGAGGACAGGGCAAATGGCTACACCTTC. It yields the protein CASSEDRANGYTF.

The chain uses TRBV24-1 and TRBJ2-1, with 10 bases that match TRBD2. The CDR3 extends over 16 amino acids. In germline, CDR1 is KGHDR, CDR2 SFDVKD. With V trimmed by 8 bases and J by 4 bases, 10 bases remained unmatched. The CDR3 loop reads CATTQVLAGRYNEQFF. The CDR3 DNA sequence: TGTGCCACCACCCAAGTACTAGCGGGAAGATACAATGAGCAGTTCTTC.

The CDR3 spells CAWSVGVWASGRVTGELFF. The CDR3 coding sequence is TGTGCCTGGAGTGTGGGGGTATGGGCTAGCGGGAGAGTTACCGGGGAGCTGTTTTTT. The V and J genes are TRBV30 and TRBJ2-2; 10 nucleotides line up with TRBD2. The V gene end was trimmed by 0 bases and the J gene end by 5 bases; junction bases not matched to a gene: 15. From germline, CDR1 is GTSNPN and CDR2 SVGIG (reference sequence). The CDR3 consists of 19 residues.

This chain uses TRBV5-1 with TRBJ2-5; D might be TRBD1 (5 bases). This CDR3 spans 15 amino acids. Germline assignment: CDR1 SGHRS and CDR2 YFSETQ. Trimming took off 5 bases at V and 2 bases at J, with 16 bases between the two ends. The CDR3 sequence is CASSRNTGSQETQYF. The CDR3 nucleotides read TGCGCCAGCAGTCGTAATACAGGATCGCAAGAGACCCAGTACTTC.

This clone has only a few counts. The chain joins TRBV5-8 to TRBJ1-1; the match to TRBD1 covers 7 bases. Germline loops: CDR1 SGHTS, CDR2 YDEGEE. The ends lost 0 bases at V and 0 bases at J; junction bases unmatched: 5. The CDR3 totals 16 residues. The CDR3 is CASSLEAGQLNTEAFF. CDR3 sequence (DNA): TGTGCCAGCAGCTTGGAAGCGGGACAGTTGAACACTGAAGCTTTCTTT.

The genes are TRBV7-2 and TRBJ1-5; D gene unclear. V lost 5 bases to trimming and J lost 9 bases, with 14 bases between them. The germline V gene has CDR1 SGHTA and CDR2 FQGNSA. The CDR3 has 13 amino acids. The CDR3 DNA sequence: TGTGCCAGCAGCCTTGGACCAAATGGGCCCCAGCATTTT. It translates to CASSLGPNGPQHF.

J is TRBJ2-7 and V is TRBV5-1, with D maybe TRBD2 (6 bases). Between the trimmed V and J ends, which lost 0 bases and 6 bases, there was a span of 13 bases. The CDR3 extends over 14 amino acids. Per germline, CDR1 SGHRS and CDR2 YFSETQ. In nucleotides, the CDR3 is TGCGCCAGCAGCTTGGAAGCGGGTCCCCTCGAGCAGTACTTC. Its translation: CASSLEAGPLEQYF.

The rearrangement links TRBV7-9 to TRBJ1-1, with D possibly being TRBD1 (6 bases). From germline, CDR1 is SEHNR and CDR2 FQNEAQ (reference sequence). The V and J ends lost 4 bases and 1 base respectively, with 13 bases between them. There are 15 residues in the CDR3. The CDR3 is CASSSSRGPNTEAFF. The CDR3 nucleotides read TGTGCCAGCAGCTCCTCCAGGGGCCCGAACACTGAAGCTTTCTTT.

The rearrangement uses TRBV6-5 and TRBJ2-7; the D gene is possibly TRBD2 (5 bases). V lost 6 bases, J lost 3 bases, and 9 bases lay in between. The CDR3 contains 12 residues. Germline CDR1 and CDR2: MNHEY and SVGAGI. Here the CDR3 DNA reads TGTGCCAGCAGCCCGGACTTCTACGAGCAGTACTTC. It is translated as CASSPDFYEQYF.